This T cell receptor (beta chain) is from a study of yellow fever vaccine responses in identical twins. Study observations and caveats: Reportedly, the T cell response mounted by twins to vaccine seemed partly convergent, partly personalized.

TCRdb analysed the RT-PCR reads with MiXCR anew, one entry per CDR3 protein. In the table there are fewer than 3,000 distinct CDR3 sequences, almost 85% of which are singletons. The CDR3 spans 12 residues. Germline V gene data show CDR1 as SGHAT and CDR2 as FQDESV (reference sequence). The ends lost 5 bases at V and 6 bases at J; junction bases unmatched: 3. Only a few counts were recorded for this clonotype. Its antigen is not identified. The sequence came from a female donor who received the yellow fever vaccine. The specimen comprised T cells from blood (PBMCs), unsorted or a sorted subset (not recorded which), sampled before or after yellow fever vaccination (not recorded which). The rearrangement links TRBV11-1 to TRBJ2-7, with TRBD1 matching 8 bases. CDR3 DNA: TGTGCCAGCAGCCCGGACAGGGCCGAGCAGTACTTC. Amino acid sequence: CASSPDRAEQYF. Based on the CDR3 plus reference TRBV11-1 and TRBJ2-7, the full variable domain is EAEVAQSPRYKITEKSQAVAFWCDPISGHATLYWYRQILGQGPELLVQFQDESVVDDSQLPKDRFSAERLKGVDSTLKIQPAELGDSAMYLCASSPDRAEQYFGPGTRLTVT.